What follows are 32 T cell receptor beta chains derived from one specimen sequenced in a study of T cells expressing NK-cell markers (dated by TCRdb to 2018 to 2020). Libraries were made using 5' RACE. Sequenced using an Illumina HiSeq 2000. The reads underwent TCRdb reprocessing, giving one record for each CDR3 protein sequence and no DNA. The table held for this sample gives about 390,000 distinct CDR3 sequences. The ten largest clones represent roughly 10% of the sample. The specimen was blood T cells: a sorted CD56 or NKG2C T cell subset, CD4+ or CD8+ T cells, or bulk PBMC T cells (not recorded which). These receptors all come from a woman aged 45-60 years in good health. Donor details come from another sample of the same person, matched by shared clones.

The gene calls are TRBV4-1 and TRBJ1-5; TCRdb gives TRBD1 as the D gene, but with no DNA this cannot be confirmed. This CDR3 has 15 residues. Germline CDR1 MGHRA, CDR2 YSYEKL. CDR3 in amino acids: CASSQGLQGYKPQHF.

J is TRBJ1-5 and V is TRBV11-3. CDR3 size: 13 residues. Germline lookup yields CDR1 SGHNT and CDR2 YENEEA. CDR3 region: CASSSTRNQPQHF.

The V call is TRBV12-3 or TRBV12-4, the J call TRBJ2-1; the TRBD1 assignment by TCRdb is unverifiable without DNA. CDR3 size: 15 residues. The CDR3 is CASRLSATGYNEQFF.

The chain has TRBV24-1 and TRBJ2-1; TCRdb indicates TRBD2, and absent DNA this call remains unverified. This CDR3 has 11 residues. Germline V gene sequence: CDR1 KGHDR, CDR2 SFDVKD. The CDR3 sequence is CATRAGNEQFF.

V and J are TRBV20-1 and TRBJ2-7; TCRdb reports TRBD1, a call that lacks DNA to check it against. This CDR3 is 16 amino acids long. Germline assignment: CDR1 DFQATT and CDR2 SNEGSKA (reference sequence). CDR3 residues: CSATLMERRTTGEQYF.

This chain links TRBV28 with TRBJ2-1; TCRdb designates TRBD1, a call that cannot be tested without DNA. Germline CDR1 and CDR2: MDHEN and SYDVKM. The CDR3 runs to 13 residues. The CDR3 sequence: CASTGPRPNEQFF.

The CDR3: CSATRQSYTDTQYF. The chain uses TRBV20-1 and TRBJ2-3; the TCRdb D gene call, TRBD1, has no DNA to confirm it. Germline values: CDR1 DFQATT, CDR2 SNEGSKA (reference sequence). The CDR3 has 14 residues.

This chain connects TRBV27 to TRBJ2-1. Germline assignment: CDR1 MNHEY and CDR2 SMNVEV (reference sequence). The CDR3 extends over 11 amino acids. The CDR3 here is CASSLGEEQFF.

V gene TRBV2 combines with J gene TRBJ2-3; the D call of TRBD2 rests on TCRdb alone, since no DNA is present to check it. This CDR3 is built from 13 residues. Germline CDR1 reads SNHLY; CDR2 reads FYNNEI. This CDR3 is CASSNDLAGTQYF. Looking up the rest from reference TRBV2 and TRBJ2-3 gives the full variable domain: EPEVTQTPSHQVTQMGQEVILRCVPISNHLYFYWYRQILGQKVEFLVSFYNNEISEKSEIFDDQFSVERPDGSNFTLKIRSTKLEDSAMYFCASSNDLAGTQYFGPGTRLTVL.

The chain couples TRBV6-5 to TRBJ2-1; the TRBD1 assignment by TCRdb is unverifiable without DNA. Per germline, CDR1 MNHEY and CDR2 SVGAGI. The CDR3 covers 15 residues. CDR3 sequence reads: CASSYEGGTLNEQFF.

V is TRBV18 and J is TRBJ2-5. This CDR3 has 12 amino acids. CDR1 is KGHSH, CDR2 LQKENI, per germline. CDR3 residues: CASSPTREYQYF.

The V and J genes are TRBV11-2 and TRBJ2-2. The length of the CDR3 is 15 residues. Germline CDR1 and CDR2: SGHAT and FQNNGV. The CDR3: CASSLGATGTGELFF. The variable domain in full, with the rest retrieved from reference TRBV11-2 and TRBJ2-2, is EAGVAQSPRYKIIEKRQSVAFWCNPISGHATLYWYQQILGQGPKLLIQFQNNGVVDDSQLPKDRFSAERLKGVDSTLKIQPAKLEDSAVYLCASSLGATGTGELFFGEGSRLTVL.

J is TRBJ2-4 and V is TRBV20-1; TCRdb lists TRBD2, though no DNA is available to test this call. The CDR3 has 13 amino acids. The germline V gene has CDR1 DFQATT and CDR2 SNEGSKA (reference sequence). This CDR3 is CSAIAGGRNIQYF.

The chain couples TRBV5-1 to TRBJ2-1; there is no DNA to check the TCRdb D call of TRBD1. This CDR3 spans 16 amino acids. Germline lookup yields CDR1 SGHRS and CDR2 YFSETQ. This CDR3 is CASSPPVTAVDNEQFF.

The genes are TRBV11-3 and TRBJ2-1; no DNA is available, so the TRBD1 call from TCRdb remains unchecked. Germline values: CDR1 SGHNT, CDR2 YENEEA. The CDR3 spans 13 residues. The CDR3 sequence is CASSRDSWTEQFF.

V gene TRBV6-5 combines with J gene TRBJ1-2; without DNA, the TCRdb call of TRBD1 cannot be checked. Germline V gives CDR1 MNHEY, CDR2 SVGAGI. This CDR3 contains 15 residues. The CDR3 here is CASSLTGGQGYGYTF.

The CDR3 spells CSPRLAGEVWSYNEQFF. The rearrangement uses TRBV29-1 and TRBJ2-1; checking the TCRdb D call of TRBD2 is not possible without DNA. The CDR3 runs to 17 residues. Per the germline V gene, CDR1 is SQVTM and CDR2 is ANQGSEA.

This chain joins TRBV27 and TRBJ2-7; TCRdb's assignment of TRBD1 cannot be checked, as there is no DNA. Germline loops: CDR1 MNHEY, CDR2 SMNVEV (reference sequence). The CDR3 loop spans 14 amino acids. The CDR3 loop reads CASIPGTLGNEQYF.

The V and J genes are TRBV24-1 and TRBJ2-5; the D call from TCRdb, TRBD1, cannot be confirmed without DNA. This CDR3 is 16 amino acids long. The germline V gene has CDR1 KGHDR and CDR2 SFDVKD. The CDR3 is CATSDYRWGEHETQYF.

CDR3 sequence: CASSESASGSWYEQYF. V is TRBV25-1 and J is TRBJ2-7; TCRdb gives TRBD2 as the D gene, but with no DNA this cannot be confirmed. Germline V CDR1 and CDR2: MGHDK, SYGVNS. The CDR3 spans 16 residues.

The J gene is TRBJ1-2, the V gene TRBV12-3 or TRBV12-4. This CDR3 comprises 12 residues. CDR3 in amino acids: CASSEGTYGYTF.

The chain uses TRBV29-1 and TRBJ2-3; TCRdb calls TRBD1, which cannot be checked without DNA. Germline V CDR1 and CDR2: SQVTM, ANQGSEA. The length of the CDR3 is 14 residues. This CDR3 reads CSVRDTGSTDTQYF.

V usage is TRBV11-3 and J usage is TRBJ1-4. The CDR3 loop spans 14 amino acids. Per germline, CDR1 SGHNT and CDR2 YENEEA. The CDR3 loop is CASSLEAWDEKLFF. The full variable domain, its missing parts supplied by reference TRBV11-3 and TRBJ1-4, is EAGVVQSPRYKIIEKKQPVAFWCNPISGHNTLYWYLQNLGQGPELLIRYENEEAVDDSQLPKDRFSAERLKGVDSTLKIQPAELGDSAVYLCASSLEAWDEKLFFGSGTQLSVL.

The CDR3 region is CASSGGSGELFF. The gene calls are TRBV4-1 and TRBJ2-2; TCRdb picks TRBD2, but there is no DNA to check that call. CDR1 is MGHRA, CDR2 YSYEKL, per germline. This CDR3 is built from 12 residues.

The V call is TRBV7-9, the J call TRBJ2-1; TCRdb returns TRBD2, unconfirmable since there is no DNA. The CDR3 extends over 12 amino acids. Germline loops: CDR1 SEHNR, CDR2 FQNEAQ (reference sequence). The CDR3: CASSKTSDEQFF.

J is TRBJ2-7 and V is TRBV11-2. Germline values: CDR1 SGHAT, CDR2 FQNNGV. The CDR3 covers 11 residues. This CDR3 reads CASSLESEQYF.

This chain connects TRBV10-3 to TRBJ2-5; TCRdb reports TRBD1, a call that lacks DNA to check it against. In germline, CDR1 is ENHRY, CDR2 SYGVKD. CDR3 size: 15 residues. The CDR3 sequence is CAISDPGQSQETQYF.

The chain uses TRBV28 and TRBJ1-2. The CDR3 runs to 12 residues. CDR1 and CDR2 (germline): MDHEN, SYDVKM. This CDR3 reads CASKEANYGYTF.

The chain employs TRBV4-1 and TRBJ2-5; TCRdb returns TRBD1, unconfirmable since there is no DNA. Germline values: CDR1 MGHRA, CDR2 YSYEKL. The length of the CDR3 is 17 residues. CDR3 amino acids: CASSPGGRAGDQETQYF.

CDR3 amino acids: CASSQGLSEAFF. The chain recombines TRBV6-1 with TRBJ1-1; without DNA, the TCRdb call of TRBD1 cannot be checked. Germline-derived CDR1 and CDR2 are MNHNS and SASEGT. This CDR3 comprises 12 residues.

The rearrangement joins TRBV29-1 to TRBJ2-3. CDR3 length: 14 residues. Germline V lookup: CDR1 SQVTM, CDR2 ANQGSEA. The CDR3 here is CSVEVRQVTDTQYF.

The V call is TRBV5-1, the J call TRBJ2-7; TCRdb indicates TRBD1, and absent DNA this call remains unverified. This CDR3 has 15 residues. The V gene's germline CDR1 is SGHRS and CDR2 YFSETQ. The CDR3 sequence is CASSPPGRLSYEQYF.